These 14 T cell receptor beta chains were all obtained from the same sample, sequenced in a study of blood T cell repertoires in COVID-19. Using immunoSEQ multiplex PCR, the repertoire was profiled, and TCRdb retains in-frame clones only, with some absent. This table has approximately 220,000 clones, approximately 80% appearing once. The sequenced sample was peripheral blood. Receptor source: a woman aged 55 to 70 who had recovered from COVID-19.

This chain uses TRBV4-3 with TRBJ1-2; a possible D gene is TRBD1 (6 bases). Germline CDR1 reads LGHNA; CDR2 reads YSLEER. The CDR3 length is 16 residues. Trimming cost V 1 base and J 3 bases, with 15 bases left between them. The CDR3 here is CASSQAVMPGDYGYTF. Here the CDR3 DNA reads TGCGCCAGCAGCCAAGCGGTTATGCCAGGGGACTATGGCTACACCTTC.

This sequence joins TRBV5-1 and TRBJ1-3; TRBD1 might be the D (5 bases). Trimming shortened V by 0 bases and J by 0 bases, and 10 bases separated the two germline ends. The CDR3 extends over 16 amino acids. Looked up from germline, CDR1 is SGHRS and CDR2 is YFSETQ. The CDR3 loop reads CASSLEGQSSGNTIYF. DNA for the CDR3: TGCGCCAGCAGCTTGGAGGGGCAGAGCTCTGGAAACACCATATATTTT.

The chain joins TRBV7-2 to TRBJ2-3; 7 bases align to TRBD2. J was trimmed by 1 base and V by 5 bases; bases with no gene match: 6. Germline V lookup: CDR1 SGHTA, CDR2 FQGNSA. The CDR3 is 15 residues long. DNA of the CDR3: TGTGCCAGCAGCGACGCGGGGGTCGGCACAGATACGCAGTATTTT. Translated: CASSDAGVGTDTQYF.

The chain combines TRBV21-1 with TRBJ2-5; the table's D call TRBD2 went unverified against the DNA. TRBV21-1 constitutes a pseudogene. The CDR3 is 18 amino acids. CDR3 in DNA: TGTGCCAGCAGCAAAGCTTTAGGTAGCGGGGGGCGTCAAGAGACCCAGTACTTC. Amino acid sequence: CASSKALGSGGRQETQYF.

The CDR3 DNA is TGTGCCAGCAGTTACTCGAAATCTCCACAGGGGGCTAGCGGCAGCACAGATACGCAGTATTTT. It yields the protein CASSYSKSPQGASGSTDTQYF. The gene calls are TRBV6-8 and TRBJ2-3, with 9 bases matching TRBD1. Germline V gene lookup returns CDR1 MNHGY and CDR2 SAAAGT. CDR3 length: 21 amino acids. Trimming at V came to 0 bases and at J to 0 bases, leaving 16 bases not matched to a gene.

The genes are TRBV12-3 or TRBV12-4 and TRBJ1-2; 8 bases line up with TRBD1. The V gene end was trimmed by 7 bases and the J gene end by 3 bases; junction bases not matched to a gene: 1. The CDR3 consists of 12 residues. CDR3 amino acids: CASTGQDYGYTF. DNA for the CDR3: TGTGCCAGCACGGGACAGGACTATGGCTACACCTTC.

The rearrangement joins TRBV5-6 to TRBJ1-2; 9 bases fit TRBD1. V trimming: 3 bases; J trimming: 6 bases; junction bases outside the gene matches: 3. Germline V gene lookup returns CDR1 SGHDT and CDR2 YYEEEE. The CDR3 extends over 13 amino acids. CDR3 nucleotides: TGTGCCAGCAGCTGGGGACAGGGCCATGGCTACACCTTC. Translation gives CASSWGQGHGYTF.

This clone was observed a handful of times. The V call is TRBV4-1, the J call TRBJ1-4, with D perhaps matching TRBD1 (6 bases). This CDR3 region has 14 residues. Between the trimmed V and J ends, which lost 6 bases and 8 bases, there was a span of 16 bases. Looked up from germline, CDR1 is MGHRA and CDR2 is YSYEKL. As DNA, the CDR3 is TGCGCCAGCAGGCAGACGGGGGGGGGCGAAAAACTGTTTTTT. This codes for CASRQTGGGEKLFF.

The chain is built from TRBV2 and TRBJ1-1, with a tentative D call TRBD1 (5 bases). Between the trimmed V and J ends, which lost 8 bases and 2 bases, there was a span of 18 bases. This CDR3 spans 15 amino acids. CDR1 is SNHLY, CDR2 FYNNEI, per germline. The CDR3 bases are TGTGCCAGCCTCATCAGGGCAGGACGAAACACTGAAGCTTTCTTT. Its translation: CASLIRAGRNTEAFF. The complete variable domain, with remaining parts taken from reference TRBV2 and TRBJ1-1, reads EPEVTQTPSHQVTQMGQEVILRCVPISNHLYFYWYRQILGQKVEFLVSFYNNEISEKSEIFDDQFSVERPDGSNFTLKIRSTKLEDSAMYFCASLIRAGRNTEAFFGQGTRLTVV.

This sequence joins TRBV5-1 and TRBJ2-7, with TRBD2 matching over 7 bases. V lost 4 bases to trimming and J lost 0 bases; unmatched junction nucleotides: 10. Germline values: CDR1 SGHRS, CDR2 YFSETQ. The CDR3 has 16 residues. In DNA form, the CDR3 reads TGCGCCAGCAGCGCGGGGGACGGATCCTTCTCCTACGAGCAGTACTTC. Protein product: CASSAGDGSFSYEQYF. Variable domain in full (rest from reference TRBV5-1 and TRBJ2-7): KAGVTQTPRYLIKTRGQQVTLSCSPISGHRSVSWYQQTPGQGLQFLFEYFSETQRNKGNFPGRFSGRQFSNSRSEMNVSTLELGDSALYLCASSAGDGSFSYEQYFGPGTRLTVT.

This chain uses TRBV27 with TRBJ1-6, with TRBD1 matching 7 bases. V gave up 0 bases and J gave up 2 bases; unmatched junction bases: 7. The CDR3 contains 18 residues. CDR1 and CDR2 from the germline V gene are MNHEY and SMNVEV (reference sequence). CDR3 residues: CASSLSLQGYAYNSPLHF. CDR3 bases: TGTGCCAGCAGTTTATCCTTACAGGGGTACGCCTATAATTCACCCCTCCACTTT.

The V gene is TRBV6-5, the J gene TRBJ2-2, with D maybe TRBD1 (6 bases). Germline CDR1 is MNHEY and CDR2 is SVGAGI. Deletions cut 8 bases from V and 4 bases from J, with 11 bases between. The CDR3 sequence is 13 residues long. Written as DNA, the CDR3 is TGTGCCAGCGAAATAGGGGGCACCGGGGAGCTGTTTTTT. It encodes CASEIGGTGELFF.

This chain joins TRBV5-4 and TRBJ1-3; D not resolved. From germline, CDR1 is SGHNT and CDR2 YYREEE (reference sequence). Trimming pared 0 bases from V and 3 bases from J, leaving 10 bases between. The CDR3 spans 15 residues. The CDR3 sequence: CASSLAKEGGNTIYF. The DNA for the CDR3 is TGTGCCAGCAGCTTGGCCAAAGAGGGTGGAAACACCATATATTTT.

This clone came up a few times. This chain connects TRBV21-1 to TRBJ2-1; the table calls TRBD2, which could not be checked here. TRBV21-1 is classified as a pseudogene. The CDR3 loop spans 16 amino acids. CDR3 DNA sequence: TGTGCCAGCAGCAATCGGGACTGCGCGACTGGCAATGAGCAGTTCTTC. As protein: CASSNRDCATGNEQFF.